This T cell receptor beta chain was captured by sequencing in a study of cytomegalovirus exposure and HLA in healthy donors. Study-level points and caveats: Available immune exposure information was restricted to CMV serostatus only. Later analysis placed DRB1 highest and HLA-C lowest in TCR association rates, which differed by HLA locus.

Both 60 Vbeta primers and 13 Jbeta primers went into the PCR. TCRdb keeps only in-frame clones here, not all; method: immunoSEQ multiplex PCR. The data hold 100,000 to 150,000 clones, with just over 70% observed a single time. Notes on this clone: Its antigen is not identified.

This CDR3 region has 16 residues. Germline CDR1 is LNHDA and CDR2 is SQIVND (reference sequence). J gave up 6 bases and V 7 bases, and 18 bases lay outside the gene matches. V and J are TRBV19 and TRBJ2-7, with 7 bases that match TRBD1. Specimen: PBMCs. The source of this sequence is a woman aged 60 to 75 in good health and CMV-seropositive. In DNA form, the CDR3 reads TGTGCCAGTACATCCGGCTGGGGACAGTTCGAGGGCGAGCAGTACTTC. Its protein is CASTSGWGQFEGEQYF. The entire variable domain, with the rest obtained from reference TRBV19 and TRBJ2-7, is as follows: DGGITQSPKYLFRKEGQNVTLSCEQNLNHDAMYWYRQDPGQGLRLIYYSQIVNDFQKGDIAEGYSVSREKKESFPLTVTSAQKNPTAFYLCASTSGWGQFEGEQYFGPGTRLTVT.